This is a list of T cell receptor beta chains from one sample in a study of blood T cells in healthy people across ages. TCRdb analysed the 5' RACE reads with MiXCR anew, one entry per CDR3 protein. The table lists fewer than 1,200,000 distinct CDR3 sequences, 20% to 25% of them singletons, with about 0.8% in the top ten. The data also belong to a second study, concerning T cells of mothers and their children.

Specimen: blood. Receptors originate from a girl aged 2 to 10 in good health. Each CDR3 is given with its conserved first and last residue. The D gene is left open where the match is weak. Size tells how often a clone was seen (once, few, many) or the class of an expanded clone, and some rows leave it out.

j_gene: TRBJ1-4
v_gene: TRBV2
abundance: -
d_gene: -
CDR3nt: TGTGCCAGCAGTGAAGCGCTGGGTCTCACAAGGGCCGAAGAAAAACTGTTTTTT
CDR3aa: CASSEALGLTRAEEKLFF

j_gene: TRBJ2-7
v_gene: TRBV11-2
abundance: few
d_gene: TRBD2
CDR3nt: TGTGCCAGCAGCTTAGGGGCTGGACTAGCGGCCGCCTACGAGCAGTACTTC
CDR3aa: CASSLGAGLAAAYEQYF

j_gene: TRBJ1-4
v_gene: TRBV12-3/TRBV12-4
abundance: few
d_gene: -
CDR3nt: TGTGCCAGCAGTCTCAGTGTCGATGAAAAACTGTTTTTT
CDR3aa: CASSLSVDEKLFF

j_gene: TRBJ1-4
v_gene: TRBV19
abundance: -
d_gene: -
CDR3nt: TGTGCCAGTAGTATCGACGGGGTCGGGGCTAATGGAAAACTGTTTTTT
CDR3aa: CASSIDGVGANGKLFF

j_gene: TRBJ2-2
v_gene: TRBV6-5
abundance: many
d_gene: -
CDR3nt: TGTGCCAGCAGTTACCTGGTGGGGACCGGGGAGCTGTTTTTT
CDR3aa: CASSYLVGTGELFF

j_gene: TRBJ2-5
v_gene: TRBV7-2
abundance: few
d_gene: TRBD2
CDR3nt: TGTGCCAGCAGCTCCGGACTAGCGGGGGCTCTCCGGCGGGAGACCCAGTACTTC
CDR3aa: CASSSGLAGALRRETQYF

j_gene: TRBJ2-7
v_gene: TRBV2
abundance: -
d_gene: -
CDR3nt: TGTGCCAGCAGTGATCTAGAAGTCTACGAGCAGTACTTC
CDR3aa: CASSDLEVYEQYF

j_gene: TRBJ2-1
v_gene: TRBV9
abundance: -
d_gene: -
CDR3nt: TGTGCCAGCAGCGTAGGAGACCGAGATAAAGATGAGCAGTTCTTC
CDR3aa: CASSVGDRDKDEQFF

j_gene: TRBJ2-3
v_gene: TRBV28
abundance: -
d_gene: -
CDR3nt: TGTGCCAGCAGATGGGGACCCGGGACCCAAGTCGAAGATACGCAGTATTTT
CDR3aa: CASRWGPGTQVEDTQYF

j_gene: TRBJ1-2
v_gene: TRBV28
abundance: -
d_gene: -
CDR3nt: TGTGCGAGCAAGGCAGACTATGGCTACACCTTC
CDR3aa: CASKADYGYTF

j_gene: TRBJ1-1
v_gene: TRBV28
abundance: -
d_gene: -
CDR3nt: TGTGCCAGCAGTTTGCAGGTCAGGGGAGCTTTCTTT
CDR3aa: CASSLQVRGAFF

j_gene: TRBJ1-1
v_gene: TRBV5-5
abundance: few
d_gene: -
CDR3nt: TGTGCCAGCAGCTTGGGCGTCCGGGGGGAAGCTTTCTTT
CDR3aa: CASSLGVRGEAFF

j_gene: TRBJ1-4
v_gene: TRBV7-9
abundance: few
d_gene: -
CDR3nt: TGTGCCAGCAGCGCAAGGTATGCTGAAAAACTGTTTTTT
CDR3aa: CASSARYAEKLFF

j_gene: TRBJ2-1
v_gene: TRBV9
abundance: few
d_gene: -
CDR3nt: TGTGCCAGCAGCGTGAGCGGGTTATCCTACAATGAGCAGTTCTTC
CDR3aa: CASSVSGLSYNEQFF

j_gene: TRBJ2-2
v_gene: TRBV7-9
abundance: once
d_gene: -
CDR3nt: TGTGCCAGCAGCTTAGAACGAGGGCCCACCGGGGAGCTGTTTTTT
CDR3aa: CASSLERGPTGELFF

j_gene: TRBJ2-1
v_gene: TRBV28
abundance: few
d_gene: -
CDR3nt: TGTGCCAGCAGCCTTAGTAACCGTGAGCAGTTCTTC
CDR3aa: CASSLSNREQFF

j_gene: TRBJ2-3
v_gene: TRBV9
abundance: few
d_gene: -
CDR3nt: TGTGCCAGCAGCGTAGGAGACACCAGCACAGATACGCAGTATTTT
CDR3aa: CASSVGDTSTDTQYF

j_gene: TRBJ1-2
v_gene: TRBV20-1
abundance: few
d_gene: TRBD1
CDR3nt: TGCAGTGCTCGGGACAGGGGAGCTGGCTACACCTTC
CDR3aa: CSARDRGAGYTF

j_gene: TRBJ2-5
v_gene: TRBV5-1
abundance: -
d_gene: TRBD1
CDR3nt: TGCGCCAGCAGCTCTAATACAGGGGGCGGAGAGACCCAGTACTTC
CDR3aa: CASSSNTGGGETQYF

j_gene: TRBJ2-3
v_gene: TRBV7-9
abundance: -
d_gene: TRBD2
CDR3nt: TGTGCCAGCAGCCCGAGGTGGCTAGCGGAGACCGCAGATACGCAGTATTTT
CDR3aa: CASSPRWLAETADTQYF

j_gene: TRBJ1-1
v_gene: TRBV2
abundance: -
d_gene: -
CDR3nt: TGTGCCAGCAACCGTTTTACCCAGAACACTGAAGCTTTCTTT
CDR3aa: CASNRFTQNTEAFF

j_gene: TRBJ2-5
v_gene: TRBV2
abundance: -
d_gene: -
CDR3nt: TGTGCCAGCATGCGTCAACGGGCACCCCAAGAGACCCAGTACTTC
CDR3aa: CASMRQRAPQETQYF

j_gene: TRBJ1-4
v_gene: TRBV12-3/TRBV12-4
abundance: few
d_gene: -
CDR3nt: TGTGCCAGCAGTCCCCCGGGACACCTGCCTGAAAAACTGTTTTTT
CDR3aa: CASSPPGHLPEKLFF

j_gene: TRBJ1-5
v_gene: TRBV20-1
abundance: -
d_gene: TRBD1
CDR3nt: TGCAGTGCTAGAGGGATTCTCCCTTCGGACAGGGAGGTCCCTAGCAACCAGCCCCAGCATTTT
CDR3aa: CSARGILPSDREVPSNQPQHF

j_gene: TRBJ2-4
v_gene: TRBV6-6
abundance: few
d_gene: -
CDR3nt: TGTGCCAGCAGTTACCTCGAAACGCTCGACATTCAGTACTTC
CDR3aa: CASSYLETLDIQYF

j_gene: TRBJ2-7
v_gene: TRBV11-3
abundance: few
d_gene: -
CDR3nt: TGTGCCAGCAGCTTATTTAAGGCCTACGAGCAGTACTTC
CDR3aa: CASSLFKAYEQYF

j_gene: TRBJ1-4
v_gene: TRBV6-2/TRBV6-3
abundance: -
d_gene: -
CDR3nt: TGTGCCAGCGAGGGCGGAGATGAAAAACTGTTTTTT
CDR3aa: CASEGGDEKLFF

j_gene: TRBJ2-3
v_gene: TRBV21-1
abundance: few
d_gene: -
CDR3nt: TGTGCCAGCAGCACTCTCTACCTCACAGATACGCAGTATTTT
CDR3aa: CASSTLYLTDTQYF